This T cell receptor beta chain was captured by sequencing in a study of T cell responses to AZD1222 COVID-19 vaccine. Study as a whole: It was second doses at about 4 or about 12 weeks that were pooled.

A note on this clone: Its antigen is as yet unknown.

Method: immunoSEQ multiplex PCR; TCRdb's copy keeps in-frame clones and lacks some. This sample has 70,000 to 95,000 clones, with roughly nine tenths found just once. CDR3 length: 14 residues. Between the trimmed V and J ends, which lost 11 bases and 3 bases, there was a span of 17 bases. Germline CDR1 and CDR2: LGHDT and YNNKEL (reference sequence). Findings and caveats of the study: The repertoires were collected only after the peak T cell response. CD4 TCRs associated with vaccination spanned spike, dominating at 160-218 and 743-854. Donor demographics were predominantly white British with a female majority; clonal diversity may be underestimated.

The specimen comprised peripheral blood, sampled on day 0 of AZD1222 vaccination. This TCR derives from an adult in good health. This chain joins TRBV3-1 (or the pseudogene TRBV3-2) and TRBJ2-4; D possibly corresponds to TRBD1 (6 bases). As DNA, the CDR3 is TGTGCCGGGGACCTCAGGGGAAGCAAAAACATTCAGTACTTC. Protein sequence: CAGDLRGSKNIQYF.